This T cell receptor (beta chain) is drawn from a study of T cells in Graves' hyperthyroidism and ophthalmopathy. Findings and limits, study-wide: Peripheral blood also featured most of the thyroid clonotypes expanded above 0.001.

The study excluded patients with uncontrolled infection, other autoimmune disease, pregnancy or lactation. The PBMCs were taken from roughly 9.3 ml of fresh peripheral blood. In regard to this clonotype: Antigen specificity is unknown.

TCR beta CDR3 regions were amplified from RNA. A first-round RT-PCR of the TCR CDR3 used the HTBI primer set. MiXCR, run by TCRdb on the multiplex PCR reads, gives a single entry per CDR3 protein. Of 280,000 or so distinct CDR3 sequences listed, roughly 15% are singletons. The sequenced material came from blood. This receptor was taken from a woman aged 50 to 65 with Graves' hyperthyroidism that later progressed to Graves' ophthalmopathy.

CDR3 in amino acids: CASSSGTGIKHTPQHF. The CDR3 DNA reads as TGTGCCAGCAGTTCAGGGACAGGCATAAAACACACGCCCCAGCATTTT. The V and J genes are TRBV28 and TRBJ1-5; 8 bases align to TRBD1. CDR1 and CDR2 from the germline V gene are MDHEN and SYDVKM. Trimming took 4 bases from V and 9 from J; bases not matched to a gene: 14. This CDR3 contains 16 residues.